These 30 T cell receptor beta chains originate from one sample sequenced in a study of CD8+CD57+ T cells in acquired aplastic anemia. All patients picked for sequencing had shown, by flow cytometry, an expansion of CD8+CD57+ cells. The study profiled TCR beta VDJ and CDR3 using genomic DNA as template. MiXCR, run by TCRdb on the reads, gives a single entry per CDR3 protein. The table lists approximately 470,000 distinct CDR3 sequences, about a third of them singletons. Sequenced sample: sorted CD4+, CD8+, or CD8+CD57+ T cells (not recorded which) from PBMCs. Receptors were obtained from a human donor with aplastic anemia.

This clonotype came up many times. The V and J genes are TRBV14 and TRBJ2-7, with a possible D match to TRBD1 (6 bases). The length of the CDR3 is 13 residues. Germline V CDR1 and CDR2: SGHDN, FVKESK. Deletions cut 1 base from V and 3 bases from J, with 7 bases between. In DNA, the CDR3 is TGTGCCAGCAGCCAAGGAGGGGGCTACGAGCAGTACTTC. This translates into CASSQGGGYEQYF.

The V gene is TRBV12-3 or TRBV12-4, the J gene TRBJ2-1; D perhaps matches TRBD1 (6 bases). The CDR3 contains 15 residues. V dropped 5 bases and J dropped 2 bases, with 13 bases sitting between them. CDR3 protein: CASSPGQRAYNEQFF. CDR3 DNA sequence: TGTGCCAGCAGTCCCGGACAGAGAGCCTACAATGAGCAGTTCTTC.

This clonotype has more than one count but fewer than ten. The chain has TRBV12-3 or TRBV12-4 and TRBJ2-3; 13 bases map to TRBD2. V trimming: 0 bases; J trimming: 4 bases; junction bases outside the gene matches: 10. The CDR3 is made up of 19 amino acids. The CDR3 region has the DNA TGTGCCAGCAGTTTAGCGGCCCGGGGACTAGCGGGATCTCCAGATACGCAGTATTTT. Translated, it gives CASSLAARGLAGSPDTQYF.

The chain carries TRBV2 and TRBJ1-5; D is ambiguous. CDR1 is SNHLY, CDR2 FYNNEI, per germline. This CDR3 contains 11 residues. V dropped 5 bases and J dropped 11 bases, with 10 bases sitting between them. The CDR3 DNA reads TGTGCCAGCAGTTCCGATTCATCCCAGCATTTT. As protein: CASSSDSSQHF.

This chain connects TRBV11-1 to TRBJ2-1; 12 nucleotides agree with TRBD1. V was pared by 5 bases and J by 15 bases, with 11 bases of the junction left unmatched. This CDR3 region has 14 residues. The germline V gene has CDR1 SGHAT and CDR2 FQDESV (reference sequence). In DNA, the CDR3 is TGTGCCAGCAGCACCGGGACAGGGGGCCCGAATCTGTTCTTC. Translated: CASSTGTGGPNLFF.

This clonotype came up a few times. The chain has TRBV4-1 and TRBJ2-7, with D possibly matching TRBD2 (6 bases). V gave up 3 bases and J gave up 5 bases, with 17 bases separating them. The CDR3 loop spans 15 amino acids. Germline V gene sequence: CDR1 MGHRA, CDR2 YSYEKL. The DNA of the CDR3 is TGCGCCAGCAGCCAGACGTTGGGACTGTCTGACGAGCAGTACTTC. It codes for CASSQTLGLSDEQYF.

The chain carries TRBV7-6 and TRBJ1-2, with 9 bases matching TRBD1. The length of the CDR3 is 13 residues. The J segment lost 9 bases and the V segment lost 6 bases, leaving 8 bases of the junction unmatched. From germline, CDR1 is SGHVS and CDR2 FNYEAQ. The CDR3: CASSLSGTGSYTF. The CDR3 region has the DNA TGTGCCAGCAGTTTATCTGGGACAGGGAGCTACACCTTC.

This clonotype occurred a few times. CDR3 amino acids: CASSEHPAGNGNTIYF. The CDR3 region has the DNA TGTGCCAGCAGTGAACATCCAGCAGGAAATGGAAACACCATATATTTT. V gene TRBV6-1 combines with J gene TRBJ1-3; D unclear. The CDR3 length is 16 residues. Trimming took 2 bases from V and 3 from J, leaving 14 bases between them. CDR1 and CDR2 (germline): MNHNS, SASEGT.

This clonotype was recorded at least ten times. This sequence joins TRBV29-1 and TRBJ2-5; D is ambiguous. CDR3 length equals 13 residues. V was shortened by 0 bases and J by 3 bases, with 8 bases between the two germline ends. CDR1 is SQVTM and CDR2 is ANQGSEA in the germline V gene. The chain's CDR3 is CSVEDDQKETQYF. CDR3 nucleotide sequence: TGCAGCGTTGAAGATGATCAGAAAGAGACCCAGTACTTC. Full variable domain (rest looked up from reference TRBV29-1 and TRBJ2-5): SAVISQKPSRDICQRGTSLTIQCQVDSQVTMMFWYRQQPGQSLTLIATANQGSEATYESGFVIDKFPISRPNLTFSTLTVSNMSPEDSSIYLCSVEDDQKETQYFGPGTRLLVL.

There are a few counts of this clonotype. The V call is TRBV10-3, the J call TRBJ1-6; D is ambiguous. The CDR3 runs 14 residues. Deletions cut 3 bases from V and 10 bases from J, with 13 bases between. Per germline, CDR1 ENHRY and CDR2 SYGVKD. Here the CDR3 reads CAISEETRPSPLHF. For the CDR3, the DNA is TGTGCCATCAGTGAAGAGACGAGGCCGTCACCCCTCCACTTT.

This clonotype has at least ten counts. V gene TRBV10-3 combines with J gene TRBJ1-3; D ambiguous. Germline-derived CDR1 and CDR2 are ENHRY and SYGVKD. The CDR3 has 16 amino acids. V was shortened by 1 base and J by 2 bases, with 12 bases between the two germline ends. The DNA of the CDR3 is TGTGCCATCAGTGAGTTTGAGGGAATACCTGGAAACACCATATATTTT. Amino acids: CAISEFEGIPGNTIYF.

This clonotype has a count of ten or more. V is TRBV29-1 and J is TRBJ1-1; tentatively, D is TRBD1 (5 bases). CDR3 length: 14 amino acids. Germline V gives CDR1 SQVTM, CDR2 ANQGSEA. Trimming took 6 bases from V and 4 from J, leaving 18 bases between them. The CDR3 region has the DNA TGCAGCGTCCGCCCCAAGGGGCTGCGCACTGAAGCTTTCTTT. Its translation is CSVRPKGLRTEAFF.

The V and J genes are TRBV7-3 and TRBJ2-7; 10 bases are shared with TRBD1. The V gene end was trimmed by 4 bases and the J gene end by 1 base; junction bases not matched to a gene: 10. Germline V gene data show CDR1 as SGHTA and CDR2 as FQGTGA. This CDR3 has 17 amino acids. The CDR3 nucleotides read TGTGCCAGCAGCTCTCAGACCGGGACAGGGGTATCCTACGAGCAGTACTTC. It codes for CASSSQTGTGVSYEQYF. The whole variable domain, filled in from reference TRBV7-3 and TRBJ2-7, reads GAGVSQTPSNKVTEKGKYVELRCDPISGHTALYWYRQSLGQGPEFLIYFQGTGAADDSGLPNDRFFAVRPEGSVSTLKIQRTERGDSAVYLCASSSQTGTGVSYEQYFGPGTRLTVT.

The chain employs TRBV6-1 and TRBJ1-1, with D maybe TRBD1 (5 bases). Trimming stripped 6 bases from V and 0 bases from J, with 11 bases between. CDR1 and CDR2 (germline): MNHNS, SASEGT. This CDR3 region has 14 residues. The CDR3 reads CASRFDSVNTEAFF. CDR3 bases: TGTGCCAGCAGGTTTGACAGTGTGAACACTGAAGCTTTCTTT.

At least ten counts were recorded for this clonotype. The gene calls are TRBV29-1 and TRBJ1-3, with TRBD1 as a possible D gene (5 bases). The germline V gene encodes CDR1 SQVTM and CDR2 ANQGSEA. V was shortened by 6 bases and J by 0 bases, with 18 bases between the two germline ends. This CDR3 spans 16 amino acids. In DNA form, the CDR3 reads TGCAGCGTAAAAAATGGCGGGGGGATCTCTGGAAACACCATATATTTT. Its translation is CSVKNGGGISGNTIYF. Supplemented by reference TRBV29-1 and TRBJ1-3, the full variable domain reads SAVISQKPSRDICQRGTSLTIQCQVDSQVTMMFWYRQQPGQSLTLIATANQGSEATYESGFVIDKFPISRPNLTFSTLTVSNMSPEDSSIYLCSVKNGGGISGNTIYFGEGSWLTVV.

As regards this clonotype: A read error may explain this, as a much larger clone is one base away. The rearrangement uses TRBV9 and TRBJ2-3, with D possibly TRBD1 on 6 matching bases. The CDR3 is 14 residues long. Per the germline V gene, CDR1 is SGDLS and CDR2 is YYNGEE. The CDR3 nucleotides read TGTGCCAGCAGCGCTCAGGGGTCCACAGATACGCAGTGTTTT. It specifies CASSAQGSTDTQCF.

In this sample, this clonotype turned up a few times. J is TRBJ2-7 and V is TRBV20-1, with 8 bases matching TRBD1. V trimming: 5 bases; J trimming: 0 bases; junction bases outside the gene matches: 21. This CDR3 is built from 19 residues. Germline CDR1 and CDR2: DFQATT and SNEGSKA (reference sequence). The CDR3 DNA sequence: TGCAGTGCTCCAGGGACCTTGGACAGGGCGGCGGGACCCTCCTACGAGCAGTACTTC. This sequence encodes CSAPGTLDRAAGPSYEQYF.

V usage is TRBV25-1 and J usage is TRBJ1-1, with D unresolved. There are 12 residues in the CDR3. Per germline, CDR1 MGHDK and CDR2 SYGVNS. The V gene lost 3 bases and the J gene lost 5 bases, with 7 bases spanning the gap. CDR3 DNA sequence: TGTGCCAGCAGTGAGAGTGAGACTGAAGCTTTCTTT. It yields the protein CASSESETEAFF.

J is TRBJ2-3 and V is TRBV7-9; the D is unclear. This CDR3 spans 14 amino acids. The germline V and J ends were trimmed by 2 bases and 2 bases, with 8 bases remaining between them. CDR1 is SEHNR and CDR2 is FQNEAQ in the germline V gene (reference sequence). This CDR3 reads CASSLQRNTDTQYF. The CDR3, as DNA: TGTGCCAGCAGCTTACAAAGGAACACAGATACGCAGTATTTT.

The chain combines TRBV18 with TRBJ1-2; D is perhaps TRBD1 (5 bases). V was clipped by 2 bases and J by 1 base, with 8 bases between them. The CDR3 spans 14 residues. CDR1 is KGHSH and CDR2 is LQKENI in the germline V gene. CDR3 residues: CASSPGGRNYGYTF. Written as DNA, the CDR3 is TGTGCCAGCTCACCAGGGGGTCGTAACTATGGCTACACCTTC.

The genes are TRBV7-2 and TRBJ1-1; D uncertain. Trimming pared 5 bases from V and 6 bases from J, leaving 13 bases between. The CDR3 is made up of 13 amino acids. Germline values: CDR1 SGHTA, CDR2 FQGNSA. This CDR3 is CASSPPQRSEAFF. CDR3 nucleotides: TGTGCCAGCAGCCCACCCCAGCGGTCTGAAGCTTTCTTT.

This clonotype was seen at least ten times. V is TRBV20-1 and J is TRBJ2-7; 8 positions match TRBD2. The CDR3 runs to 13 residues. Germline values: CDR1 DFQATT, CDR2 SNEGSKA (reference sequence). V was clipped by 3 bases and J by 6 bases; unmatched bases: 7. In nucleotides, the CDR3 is TGCAGTGCTAGGGGAGGGACTAGTGCCGAGCAGTACTTC. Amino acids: CSARGGTSAEQYF.

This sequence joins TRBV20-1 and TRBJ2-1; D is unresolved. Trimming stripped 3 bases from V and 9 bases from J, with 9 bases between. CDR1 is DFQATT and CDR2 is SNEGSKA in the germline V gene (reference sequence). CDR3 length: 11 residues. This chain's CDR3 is CSASRWGEQFF. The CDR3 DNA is TGCAGTGCTAGCAGGTGGGGTGAGCAGTTCTTC.

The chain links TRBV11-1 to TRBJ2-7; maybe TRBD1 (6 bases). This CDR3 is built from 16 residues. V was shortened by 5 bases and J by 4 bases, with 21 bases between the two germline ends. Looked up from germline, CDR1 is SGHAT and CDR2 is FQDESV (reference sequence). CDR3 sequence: CASSGRGRAGDYEQYF. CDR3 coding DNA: TGTGCCAGCAGCGGAAGGGGTCGGGCAGGGGATTACGAGCAGTACTTC.

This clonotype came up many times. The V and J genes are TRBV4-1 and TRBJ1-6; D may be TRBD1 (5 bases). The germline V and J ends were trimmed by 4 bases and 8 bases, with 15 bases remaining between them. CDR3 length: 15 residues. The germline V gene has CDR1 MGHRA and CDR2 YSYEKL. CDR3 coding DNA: TGCGCCAGCAGCCGCGATGGGGACGGTGATTCACCCCTCCACTTT. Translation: CASSRDGDGDSPLHF.

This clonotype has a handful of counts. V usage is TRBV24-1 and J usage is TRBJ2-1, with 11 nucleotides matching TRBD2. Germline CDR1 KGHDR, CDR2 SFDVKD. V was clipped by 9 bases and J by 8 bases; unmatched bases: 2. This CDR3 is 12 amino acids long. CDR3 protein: CATRSGRDEQFF. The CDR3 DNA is TGTGCCACCCGTAGCGGGAGGGATGAGCAGTTCTTC.

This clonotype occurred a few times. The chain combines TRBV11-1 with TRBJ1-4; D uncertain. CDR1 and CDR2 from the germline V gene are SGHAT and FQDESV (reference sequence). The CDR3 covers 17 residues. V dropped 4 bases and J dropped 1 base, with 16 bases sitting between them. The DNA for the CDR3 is TGTGCCAGCAGCTGGGTGTGGTCCGCTGAAACTAATGAAAAACTGTTTTTT. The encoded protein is CASSWVWSAETNEKLFF.

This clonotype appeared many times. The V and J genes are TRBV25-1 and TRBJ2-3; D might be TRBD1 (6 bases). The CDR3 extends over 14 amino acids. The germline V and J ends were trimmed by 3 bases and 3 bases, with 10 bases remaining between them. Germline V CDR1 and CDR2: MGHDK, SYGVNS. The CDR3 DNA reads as TGTGCCAGCAGTGATGATAGGGGGACAGATACGCAGTATTTT. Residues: CASSDDRGTDTQYF.

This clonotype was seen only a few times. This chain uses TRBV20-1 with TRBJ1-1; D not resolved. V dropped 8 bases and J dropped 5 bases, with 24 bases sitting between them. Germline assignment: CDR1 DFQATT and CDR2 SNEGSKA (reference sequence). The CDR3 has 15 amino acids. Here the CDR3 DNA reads TGCAGTTCGTACCGGCAGTCACTTCGACGGACTGAAGCTTTCTTT. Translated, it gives CSSYRQSLRRTEAFF.

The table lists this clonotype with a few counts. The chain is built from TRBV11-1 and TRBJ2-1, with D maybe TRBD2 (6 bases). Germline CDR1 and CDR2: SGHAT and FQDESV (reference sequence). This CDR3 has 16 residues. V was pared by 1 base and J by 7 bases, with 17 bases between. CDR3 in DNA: TGTGCCAGCAGCTTAGGTGGGAGCGGGCGGGGAAATGAGCAGTTCTTC. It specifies CASSLGGSGRGNEQFF.